Sequencing of this TCR beta chain was carried out in a study of cytomegalovirus exposure and HLA in healthy donors. Germline CDR1 is SQVTM and CDR2 is ANQGSEA. J gave up 5 bases and V 6 bases, and 6 bases lay outside the gene matches. CDR3 size: 12 residues. Study results and caveats: The availability of immune exposure information extended only to CMV serostatus. In a later analysis, at a false discovery rate of 0.05, fewer than 20,000 TCR beta sequences matched HLA alleles.

As regards this clone: Antigen specificity is unknown.

60 Vbeta and 13 Jbeta primers were used in PCR. Assay used: immunoSEQ multiplex PCR; TCRdb lists only in-frame clones, some missing. The sample yields tens of thousands of clones, of which the top ten take up 6% to 6.5%. The receptor was derived from a man younger than 45 in good health and CMV-seronegative. The V call is TRBV29-1, the J call TRBJ1-2, with 7 nucleotides matching TRBD1. The sequenced sample was PBMCs. This CDR3 reads CSVSGGGYGYTF. The CDR3 bases are TGCAGCGTCTCAGGGGGTGGGTATGGCTACACCTTC. Looking up the rest from reference TRBV29-1 and TRBJ1-2 gives the full variable domain: SAVISQKPSRDICQRGTSLTIQCQVDSQVTMMFWYRQQPGQSLTLIATANQGSEATYESGFVIDKFPISRPNLTFSTLTVSNMSPEDSSIYLCSVSGGGYGYTFGSGTRLTVV.